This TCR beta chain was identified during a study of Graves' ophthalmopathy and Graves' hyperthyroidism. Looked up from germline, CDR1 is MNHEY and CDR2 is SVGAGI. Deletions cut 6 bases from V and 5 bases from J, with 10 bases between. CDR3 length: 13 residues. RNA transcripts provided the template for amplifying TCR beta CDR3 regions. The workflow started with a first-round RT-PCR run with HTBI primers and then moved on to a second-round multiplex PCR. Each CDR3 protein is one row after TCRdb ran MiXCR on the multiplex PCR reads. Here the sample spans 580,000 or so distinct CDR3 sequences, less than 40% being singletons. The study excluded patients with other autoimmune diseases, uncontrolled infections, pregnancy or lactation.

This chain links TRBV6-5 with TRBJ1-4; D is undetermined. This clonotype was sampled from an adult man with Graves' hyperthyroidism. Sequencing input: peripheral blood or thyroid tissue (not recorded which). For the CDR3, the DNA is TGTGCCAGCAGCCGGGTCGGGAATGAAAAACTGTTTTTT. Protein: CASSRVGNEKLFF.